This T cell receptor beta chain originates from a study of blood T cell repertoires in COVID-19. V lost 1 base to trimming and J lost 1 base, with 10 bases between them. Germline loops: CDR1 LGHNA, CDR2 YSLEER. The CDR3 is made up of 15 amino acids. Here immunoSEQ multiplex PCR was the method, and the copy in TCRdb shows in-frame clones only, minus some. The table includes over 100,000 clones, roughly 86% detected once. This sequence joins TRBV4-3 and TRBJ1-1; D is undetermined. This TCR was recovered from a man aged 35 to 55 with acute or convalescent COVID-19. Material for sequencing was peripheral blood. The CDR3 spells CASSQVLARNTEAFF. DNA for the CDR3: TGCGCCAGCAGCCAAGTTCTGGCACGGAACACTGAAGCTTTCTTT.